These 17 T cell receptor beta chains came from one sample sequenced in a study of blood T cell repertoires in COVID-19. Profiling relied on immunoSEQ multiplex PCR, and the TCRdb table lists in-frame clones only, not all of them. The sample includes around 370,000 clones, 85% to 90% seen only once; the top ten take more than 5.5%. The sample taken for sequencing was peripheral blood. These receptors came from a woman aged 70-85 years with COVID-19, enrolled during active disease.

The V call is TRBV12-2, the J call TRBJ1-4; the DNA was not used to check the table's D call, TRBD1. TRBV12-2 is a listed pseudogene. The CDR3 is 16 residues long. In nucleotides, the CDR3 is TGTGCAAGTCGCCGGACAACTTCTACAACTAATGAAAAACTGTTTTTT. This encodes CASRRTTSTTNEKLFF.

This clone was detected once. This chain links TRBV7-8 with TRBJ1-2; a weak D match, TRBD1 (5 bases). Per the germline V gene, CDR1 is SGHVS and CDR2 is FQNEAQ. The V end lost 4 bases, the J end lost 4 bases, and 16 bases lay between the germline ends. This CDR3 contains 15 residues. CDR3 in amino acids: CASSSQTVSTYGYTF. The CDR3 nucleotides read TGTGCCAGCAGCTCTCAGACAGTGTCTACCTATGGCTACACCTTC.

The chain is built from TRBV9 and TRBJ2-7; 7 bases line up with TRBD1. V gave up 2 bases and J gave up 2 bases; unmatched junction bases: 7. Germline V lookup: CDR1 SGDLS, CDR2 YYNGEE. This CDR3 has 15 amino acids. This chain's CDR3 is CASSVGTEFTYEQYF. Written as DNA, the CDR3 is TGTGCCAGCAGCGTTGGGACAGAATTTACCTACGAGCAGTACTTC.

V and J are TRBV30 and TRBJ1-2; 7 nucleotides align to TRBD1. Germline values: CDR1 GTSNPN, CDR2 SVGIG (reference sequence). The CDR3 consists of 16 residues. J gave up 0 bases and V 7 bases, and 14 bases lay outside the gene matches. CDR3 sequence: CASQRQGANPNYGYTF. DNA for the CDR3: TGTGCCTCCCAAAGACAGGGAGCGAACCCTAACTATGGCTACACCTTC.

The chain carries TRBV19 and TRBJ1-1; 8 bases fit TRBD1. The germline gives CDR1 LNHDA, CDR2 SQIVND (reference sequence). This CDR3 has 12 residues. V was pared by 5 bases and J by 11 bases, with 7 bases of the junction left unmatched. The CDR3 coding sequence is TGTGCCAGTAGTGCCAGTCAGGGGGCGGCTTTCTTT. It specifies CASSASQGAAFF.

CDR3 protein: CATSDNKGAGEKLFF. In nucleotides, the CDR3 is TGTGCCACCAGTGATAATAAGGGGGCCGGTGAAAAACTGTTTTTT. This sequence joins TRBV24-1 and TRBJ1-4; 7 bases line up with TRBD1. The CDR3 has 15 amino acids. CDR1 is KGHDR and CDR2 is SFDVKD in the germline V gene. V was clipped by 3 bases and J by 7 bases; unmatched bases: 7.

This chain connects TRBV2 to TRBJ1-4; possible D gene TRBD1, 6 bases. Germline loops: CDR1 SNHLY, CDR2 FYNNEI. The CDR3 covers 14 residues. Trimming shortened V by 5 bases and J by 12 bases, and 19 bases separated the two germline ends. As DNA, the CDR3 is TGTGCCAGCAGTTTCACCCTGCGGCCAGGGGAACTGTTTTTT. Translating it yields CASSFTLRPGELFF.

The chain uses TRBV30 and TRBJ2-2, with D possibly matching TRBD1 (6 bases). The CDR3 is 17 residues long. Germline values: CDR1 GTSNPN, CDR2 SVGIG (reference sequence). In DNA form, the CDR3 reads TGTGCAGGGACGGTTTTGGGACAACGCACGAACACCGGGGAGCTGTTTTTT. Encoded protein: CAGTVLGQRTNTGELFF.

Remarks on this clone: An end of the junction differs from the germline gene, which may be a read error. The CDR3 loop reads CASTDGTPLGF. The CDR3 bases are TGTGCCAGCACCGACGGGACACCCCTAGGTTTT. The rearrangement uses TRBV6-5 and TRBJ1-4, with TRBD1 as a possible D gene (6 bases). This CDR3 comprises 11 residues. The germline gives CDR1 MNHEY, CDR2 SVGAGI.

This clone was seen once. V and J are TRBV7-9 and TRBJ2-6; 10 bases line up with TRBD1. Trimming removed 4 bases from V and 0 bases from J; junction bases left unmatched: 9. CDR1 is SEHNR, CDR2 FQNEAQ, per germline (reference sequence). The CDR3 has 19 residues. Written as DNA, the CDR3 is TGTGCCAGCAGCTCCATCCGGGACAGGGGAAGCTCTGGGGCCAACGTCCTGACTTTC. This codes for CASSSIRDRGSSGANVLTF.

The chain employs TRBV7-2 and TRBJ1-2; 9 nucleotides agree with TRBD1. CDR3 length equals 14 residues. V gave up 1 base and J gave up 13 bases; unmatched junction bases: 10. Germline V gene lookup returns CDR1 SGHTA and CDR2 FQGNSA. In DNA, the CDR3 is TGTGCCAGCAGCTTAGGGGGACAGGGCTTCTCGGGCACCTTC. Translation: CASSLGGQGFSGTF.

This chain joins TRBV5-8 and TRBJ1-5, with 7 bases identical to TRBD1. V gave up 4 bases and J gave up 0 bases; unmatched junction bases: 4. The CDR3 loop spans 15 amino acids. The V gene's germline CDR1 is SGHTS and CDR2 YDEGEE. The CDR3: CASSRDSYSNQPQHF. CDR3 bases: TGTGCCAGCAGCCGGGACAGCTATAGCAATCAGCCCCAGCATTTT.

V usage is TRBV5-8 and J usage is TRBJ2-5; TRBD2 is a possible D gene (7 bases). This CDR3 region has 14 residues. The V and J ends lost 7 bases and 3 bases respectively, with 16 bases between them. Germline CDR1 is SGHTS and CDR2 is YDEGEE. The CDR3 DNA sequence: TGTGCCAGCGCTGTGGGGGGGGCGAAAGAGACCCAGTACTTC. Translation gives CASAVGGAKETQYF.

Regarding this clone: Distinct nucleotide sequences in the sample also encode this CDR3. J is TRBJ1-2 and V is TRBV12-5; 7 nucleotides align to TRBD1. The J segment lost 3 bases and the V segment lost 5 bases, leaving 3 bases of the junction unmatched. There are 13 residues in the CDR3. Germline assignment: CDR1 LGHNT and CDR2 FRNRAP. CDR3 loop: CASGQQGYYGYTF. The CDR3 DNA reads as TGTGCTAGTGGTCAACAGGGGTACTATGGCTACACCTTC.

This clone was seen once. The chain employs TRBV6-2 or TRBV6-3 and TRBJ2-2; TRBD2 matches at 9 bases. Germline V gene sequence: CDR1 MNHEY, CDR2 SVGEGT. The CDR3 has 14 amino acids. V was clipped by 5 bases and J by 6 bases; unmatched bases: 4. CDR3 in DNA: TGTGCCAGCAGTCTAGCGGGGAGGGCCGGGGAGCTGTTTTTT. It is translated as CASSLAGRAGELFF.

The CDR3 nucleotides are TGTGCCAGCAGTGAAGCCCAAGTACAGAACACCGGGGAGCTGTTTTTT. Protein sequence: CASSEAQVQNTGELFF. The chain employs TRBV2 and TRBJ2-2; D is unclear. Germline V gene data show CDR1 as SNHLY and CDR2 as FYNNEI. CDR3 length equals 16 residues. V lost 0 bases to trimming and J lost 1 base, with 9 bases between them. The full variable domain, rest sourced from reference TRBV2 and TRBJ2-2, is EPEVTQTPSHQVTQMGQEVILRCVPISNHLYFYWYRQILGQKVEFLVSFYNNEISEKSEIFDDQFSVERPDGSNFTLKIRSTKLEDSAMYFCASSEAQVQNTGELFFGEGSRLTVL.

The CDR3 DNA reads TGTGCCAGCAGCTTAGCAGGGGCAAGGGGCTACACCTTC. It specifies CASSLAGARGYTF. The V and J genes are TRBV7-9 and TRBJ1-2; D is perhaps TRBD1 (5 bases). Between the trimmed V and J ends, which lost 0 bases and 8 bases, there was a span of 10 bases. The CDR3 runs to 13 residues. CDR1 and CDR2 (germline): SEHNR, FQNEAQ (reference sequence). The full variable domain, rest sourced from reference TRBV7-9 and TRBJ1-2, is DTGVSQNPRHKITKRGQNVTFRCDPISEHNRLYWYRQTLGQGPEFLTYFQNEAQLEKSRLLSDRFSAERPKGSFSTLEIQRTEQGDSAMYLCASSLAGARGYTFGSGTRLTVV.